This passage covers 14 T cell receptor beta chains from one sample sequenced in a study of T-cell memory formation after mild COVID-19. Using its own MiXCR run on the 5' RACE reads, TCRdb lists one record per CDR3 protein. The data contain 92,000 or so distinct CDR3 sequences, around 15% of them singletons. Sequencing was performed on PBMCs or a T cell subset sorted from them (not recorded which). These receptors all come from a man aged 18 to 30 who had mild COVID-19 (a few samples of this study predate the infection). Cell type and time point are not known.

The table lists this clonotype with many counts. V and J are TRBV12-3 or TRBV12-4 and TRBJ2-7, with a weak D call TRBD1 (6 bases). The CDR3 totals 13 residues. The ends were cut back, 6 bases at V and 2 bases at J, with 11 bases in the middle. CDR3 sequence reads: CASSEGQPYEQYF. DNA of the CDR3: TGTGCCAGCAGCGAAGGACAGCCCTACGAGCAGTACTTC.

The gene calls are TRBV5-1 and TRBJ2-1; 9 bases align to TRBD1. Trimming cost V 6 bases and J 0 bases; bases outside gene matches: 4. Germline loops: CDR1 SGHRS, CDR2 YFSETQ. The CDR3 is 15 amino acids. CDR3 DNA sequence: TGCGCCAGCACCCAGACAGGGGGCTCCTACAATGAGCAGTTCTTC. It encodes CASTQTGGSYNEQFF.

The chain carries TRBV3-1 and TRBJ2-2; perhaps TRBD1 as D (5 bases). Trimming took 6 bases from V and 7 from J, leaving 12 bases between them. Germline CDR1 is LGHDT and CDR2 is YNNKEL (reference sequence). The CDR3 spans 13 residues. As DNA, the CDR3 is TGTGCCAGCAGTCACACAGGTATCGGGGAGCTGTTTTTT. Protein sequence: CASSHTGIGELFF.

The chain employs TRBV12-3 or TRBV12-4 and TRBJ2-5; 8 bases match TRBD2. The CDR3 is 14 residues long. The J segment lost 5 bases and the V segment lost 6 bases, leaving 8 bases of the junction unmatched. For the CDR3, the DNA is TGTGCCAGCAGGTCTCGGGGGGGGGATGAGACCCAGTACTTC. This encodes CASRSRGGDETQYF.

This chain links TRBV13 with TRBJ2-1; D ambiguous. Trimming took off 1 base at V and 9 bases at J, with 7 bases between the two ends. Germline V gives CDR1 PRHDT, CDR2 FYEKMQ (reference sequence). The CDR3 is 12 amino acids. The CDR3 is CASSLDYGEQFF. CDR3 in DNA: TGTGCCAGCAGCTTAGACTACGGTGAGCAGTTCTTC.

This clonotype was picked up a small number of times. The rearrangement uses TRBV29-1 and TRBJ1-1; D is unresolved. The CDR3 loop spans 9 amino acids. Germline assignment: CDR1 SQVTM and CDR2 ANQGSEA. Between the trimmed V and J ends, which lost 4 bases and 13 bases, there was a span of 10 bases. CDR3 sequence (DNA): TGCAGCGTTGGGGAATTCGGTTTCTTT. Protein product: CSVGEFGFF.

This clonotype was recorded a few times. The chain joins TRBV6-2 or TRBV6-3 to TRBJ2-7; 10 nucleotides match TRBD1. V gave up 0 bases and J gave up 7 bases; unmatched junction bases: 9. This CDR3 is built from 16 residues. Germline V lookup: CDR1 MNHEY, CDR2 SVGEGT. The DNA for the CDR3 is TGTGCCAGCAGTTACTCCCTGGGTAGGACAGGGGGTGAGCAGTACGTC. Its protein is CASSYSLGRTGGEQYV.

This clonotype was seen repeatedly, ten times or more. The chain is built from TRBV12-3 or TRBV12-4 and TRBJ1-2, with 9 bases identical to TRBD1. The length of the CDR3 is 13 residues. J gave up 7 bases and V 6 bases, and 6 bases lay outside the gene matches. CDR3 coding DNA: TGTGCCAGCAGACTACAGGGGGCGCGTGGCTACACCTTC. This translates into CASRLQGARGYTF.

This clonotype was picked up a small number of times. The chain has TRBV29-1 and TRBJ2-5, with unresolved D. The germline V gene encodes CDR1 SQVTM and CDR2 ANQGSEA. The CDR3 has 13 residues. V lost 1 base to trimming and J lost 7 bases, with 13 bases between them. The CDR3 region is CSVEAGSEATQYF. CDR3 nucleotides: TGCAGCGTTGAAGCCGGCTCCGAGGCGACCCAGTACTTC.

Only a few counts were recorded for this clonotype. V usage is TRBV7-9 and J usage is TRBJ1-5, with D unclear. CDR3 length: 15 residues. Trimming pared 5 bases from V and 6 bases from J, leaving 17 bases between. The V gene's germline CDR1 is SEHNR and CDR2 FQNEAQ (reference sequence). CDR3 amino acids: CASSPPGGLGQPQHF. Here the CDR3 DNA reads TGTGCCAGCAGCCCCCCCGGAGGGTTGGGTCAGCCCCAGCATTTT.

At least ten counts were recorded for this clonotype. The chain carries TRBV7-3 and TRBJ2-7; the match to TRBD1 covers 8 bases. The CDR3 is made up of 15 amino acids. Germline CDR1 and CDR2: SGHTA and FQGTGA. Trimming took 5 bases from V and 4 from J; bases not matched to a gene: 10. CDR3 DNA sequence: TGTGCCAGCAGCCGTGACCGGGACAGGTGGTACGAGCAGTACTTC. Its translation is CASSRDRDRWYEQYF.

This clonotype was observed a handful of times. The chain uses TRBV7-9 and TRBJ1-1; D remains ambiguous. This CDR3 spans 13 amino acids. Germline assignment: CDR1 SEHNR and CDR2 FQNEAQ (reference sequence). V was trimmed by 5 bases and J by 2 bases, leaving 9 bases between them. CDR3 loop: CASSLSSNTEAFF. The CDR3 DNA reads as TGTGCCAGCAGCCTCAGCTCCAACACTGAAGCTTTCTTT.

This clonotype was observed a few times. The V gene is TRBV7-2, the J gene TRBJ1-5; D is possibly TRBD1 (5 bases). Germline CDR1 is SGHTA and CDR2 is FQGNSA. V lost 2 bases and J lost 5, with 16 bases in between. This CDR3 spans 16 amino acids. The CDR3 spells CASSLQGLVGDQPQHF. The CDR3 coding sequence is TGTGCCAGCAGCTTACAGGGACTGGTTGGGGATCAGCCCCAGCATTTT.

The chain is built from TRBV6-1 and TRBJ1-1, with 8 bases identical to TRBD1. Germline-derived CDR1 and CDR2 are MNHNS and SASEGT. This CDR3 comprises 15 residues. V gave up 3 bases and J gave up 5 bases; unmatched junction bases: 8. CDR3 sequence reads: CASSEFPQGDTEAFF. Here the CDR3 DNA reads TGTGCCAGCAGTGAGTTCCCACAGGGGGATACTGAAGCTTTCTTT.